This T cell receptor beta chain was observed in a study of pediatric ulcerative colitis. Background on the study: Disease was pancolitis in 7 or 8 and left-sided in two, histology-confirmed.

The method was immunoSEQ multiplex PCR; TCRdb's version includes in-frame clones alone and lacks a portion of them. The table includes 55,000 to 75,000 clones, about nine tenths detected once. Study-level results: A couple of patients had blood samples with substantially reduced template counts. This repertoire reflects total lymphocytes rather than subpopulations like regulatory T cells. Blood-rectal clonal overlap within each person was significantly higher in ulcerative colitis patients than controls.

Trimming cost V 4 bases and J 5 bases, with 6 bases left between them. This CDR3 is 12 amino acids long. Germline V gene lookup returns CDR1 MNHNS and CDR2 SASEGT. For this clone: Its specificity is unknown.

This sequence originates from a boy aged 5 to 17 with severe ulcerative colitis. Sequenced material: blood. The chain couples TRBV6-1 to TRBJ2-1, with D unresolved. CDR3 sequence reads: CASSVRDNEQFF. CDR3 nucleotides: TGTGCCAGCAGTGTCCGTGACAATGAGCAGTTCTTC.